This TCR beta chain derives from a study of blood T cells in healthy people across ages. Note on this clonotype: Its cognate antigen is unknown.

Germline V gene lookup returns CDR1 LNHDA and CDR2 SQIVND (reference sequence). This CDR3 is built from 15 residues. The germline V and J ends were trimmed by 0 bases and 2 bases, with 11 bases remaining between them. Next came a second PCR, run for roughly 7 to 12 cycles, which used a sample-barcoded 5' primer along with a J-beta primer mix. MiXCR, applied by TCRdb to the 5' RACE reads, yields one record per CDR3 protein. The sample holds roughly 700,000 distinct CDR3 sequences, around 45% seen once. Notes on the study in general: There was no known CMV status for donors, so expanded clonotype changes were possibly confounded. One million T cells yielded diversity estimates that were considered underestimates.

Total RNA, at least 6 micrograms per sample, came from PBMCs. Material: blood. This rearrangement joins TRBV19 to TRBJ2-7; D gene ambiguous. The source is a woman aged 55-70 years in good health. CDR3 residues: CASSIDRARAYEQYF. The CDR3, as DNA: TGTGCCAGTAGTATAGATCGCGCCAGAGCCTACGAGCAGTACTTC.